The subject of this entry is one T cell receptor (beta chain). This clonotype was counted many times. Its antigen specificity is not known. There are no base qualities to consult, and no much larger clone falls within one base. The source of the sample is a study of CD8+CD57+ T cells in acquired aplastic anemia (dated by TCRdb to the late 2010s). Describing the broader study: Extracted DNA from sorted CD4+ and CD8+ cells averaged about 2.9 ug, ranging from about 0.18 to 27.4 ug. CD8+CD57+ expansion was defined as a frequency above the mean frequency observed in healthy subjects.

The patients picked for sequencing were ones in whom flow cytometry had shown an expansion of CD8+CD57+ cells. Every patient had severe acquired aplastic anemia, diagnosed using the International Study of Aplastic Anemia and Agranulocytosis and Camitta criteria. Patients had received no therapy at the time of blood sampling. The study deep-sequenced TCR repertoires of sorted CD4+ and CD8+ blood T cells from severe aplastic anemia patients and healthy subjects. In the USA, patient enrollment took place under clinicaltrials.gov protocols 00001620, 01623167, 00001397, 00071045, 00081523 and 00961064. Ficoll-Paque density gradient centrifugation was used to isolate peripheral blood mononuclear cells. Before DNA extraction, CD4+ and CD8+ T cells were sorted by FACS or by magnetic beads. V drops 6 bases and J drops 13 bases, leaving 10 bases in between. The CDR3 measures 9 amino acids from cysteine to phenylalanine. The read is trimmed to its CDR3 DNA, 27 bases read in frame from base 1. Via the germline V gene (reference sequence), CDR1 is LNHNV and CDR2 YYDKDF.

TCR beta VDJ combination and CDR3 sequence profiling used genomic DNA as the template. An Illumina HiSeq 2000 was used for TCR repertoire sequencing. The paper's processing steps were these. Repertoires were assessed using TRBV/TRBJ rearrangement plots, CDR3 size and DJ length profiles, and Simpson's diversity index. The most abundant DNA sequence in the deep sequencing data was taken as the immunodominant clone. CDR3 amino acid sequences were screened for sharing across subjects and were compared with published repertoires and the VDJdb database. In-frame beta chains were kept once TCRdb had trimmed the public reads at Q25 with fastp and called clones with MiXCR. One record per CDR3 amino acid sequence lists the most common genes and DNA. These V and J calls originate from TCRdb's pipeline instead of the authors' own analysis. This sample holds about 40,000 distinct CDR3 sequences; 60% to 70% were observed only once. The ten largest account for 59% of the sample.

Broader findings and caveats from the paper: Roughly 30 CD8+ CDR3 sequences were shared between patients and controls but appeared highly expressed in patients and within their immunodominant clones. Patients and healthy controls showed no significant difference in CD8+ Simpson's diversity (P=0.060).

Sequenced material: sorted CD4+, CD8+, or CD8+CD57+ T cells (not recorded which) from PBMCs. Rearrangement joined TRBV15 to TRBJ2-7; no D gene can be assigned with confidence. The receptor was isolated from a human donor with aplastic anemia. CDR3 reads: CATRPNSYF. In nucleotide form, the sequence is TGTGCCACCAGGCCGAATTCTTACTTC.